The 29 T cell receptor beta chains listed next were all sequenced from one sample in a study of shared clonotypes between healthy human individuals. Sequencing was performed with immunoSEQ multiplex PCR; in TCRdb, only in-frame clones are kept and a portion is missing. The sample has fewer than 1.8 million clones, about 98.5% seen once; the top ten hold about 0.34%. The sequencing input was naive CD4+ T cells sorted from blood. The subset is: CD45RA+ positively selected. The receptors were sampled from a man under 40 in good health.

The V call is TRBV13, the J call TRBJ1-5, with 9 positions matching TRBD1. Germline assignment: CDR1 PRHDT and CDR2 FYEKMQ (reference sequence). J was trimmed by 6 bases and V by 4 bases; bases with no gene match: 7. The CDR3 totals 15 residues. CDR3 loop: CASSYQGTGPQPQHF. The DNA of the CDR3 is TGTGCCAGCAGCTACCAAGGGACAGGGCCTCAGCCCCAGCATTTT.

As for this clone: An end of the junction differs from the germline gene, which may be a read error. The rearrangement links TRBV7-2 to TRBJ2-1; TRBD2 agrees at 8 bases. CDR3 length equals 11 residues. The germline V gene encodes CDR1 SGHTA and CDR2 FQGNSA. For the CDR3, the DNA is TGTGCCAGCAGCCAGAAGGGCGGGAGGATCTTC. Protein product: CASSQKGGRIF.

The chain links TRBV11-2 to TRBJ2-1; a weak D match, TRBD2 (6 bases). The CDR3 is 15 residues long. CDR1 is SGHAT, CDR2 FQNNGV, per germline. Trimming cost V 4 bases and J 8 bases, with 18 bases left between them. Here the CDR3 DNA reads TGTGCCAGCAGCTCCTCCGGGACTGTTAGCTATGAGCAGTTCTTC. It translates to CASSSSGTVSYEQFF.

The CDR3 bases are TGCGCCAGCAGCTTGAATCCGCGGGTATCCTACAATGAGCAGTTCTTC. Protein sequence: CASSLNPRVSYNEQFF. The rearrangement links TRBV5-1 to TRBJ2-1; D is possibly TRBD2 (5 bases). With 1 base removed from V and 1 base from J, the gap between germline ends came to 12 bases. Germline CDR1 SGHRS, CDR2 YFSETQ. CDR3 length equals 16 residues.

The chain recombines TRBV18 with TRBJ2-5; D call uncertain. The CDR3 contains 13 residues. V dropped 4 bases and J dropped 4 bases, with 10 bases sitting between them. Germline-derived CDR1 and CDR2 are KGHSH and LQKENI. CDR3 nucleotides: TGTGCCAGCTCACTATACACGAGAGAGACCCAGTACTTC. The encoded protein is CASSLYTRETQYF.

J is TRBJ1-2 and V is TRBV5-5, with no clear D. V was clipped by 0 bases and J by 1 base, with 10 bases between them. The CDR3 sequence is 15 residues long. In germline, CDR1 is SGHKS, CDR2 YYEKEE (reference sequence). The CDR3 reads CASSLVTDYNYGYTF. The DNA for the CDR3 is TGTGCCAGCAGCTTGGTTACAGACTATAACTATGGCTACACCTTC.

The rearrangement uses TRBV5-4 and TRBJ1-1, with 7 bases matching TRBD1. Germline CDR1 reads SGHNT; CDR2 reads YYREEE (reference sequence). Germline trimming cut 1 base from V and 4 bases from J; bases unmatched to any gene: 7. This CDR3 has 15 residues. In DNA, the CDR3 is TGTGCCAGCAGCTTGCGACAGGGAGCGGGCACTGAAGCTTTCTTT. The encoded protein is CASSLRQGAGTEAFF.

The J gene is TRBJ2-3, the V gene TRBV10-2, with TRBD1 matching over 8 bases. Germline V gene sequence: CDR1 WSHSY, CDR2 SAAADI. V lost 7 bases, J lost 3 bases, and 9 bases stayed unmatched. This CDR3 is 15 amino acids long. The chain's CDR3 is CASNSDRGGTDTQYF. As DNA, the CDR3 is TGCGCCAGCAATTCCGACAGGGGTGGAACAGATACGCAGTATTTT.

The CDR3 loop is CASRGTGEYGYTF. The CDR3 bases are TGTGCCAGCAGGGGGACAGGGGAGTATGGCTACACCTTC. This rearrangement joins TRBV28 to TRBJ1-2, with TRBD1 matching 10 bases. V lost 6 bases and J lost 5; bases outside the gene matches: 3. The germline gives CDR1 MDHEN, CDR2 SYDVKM. The CDR3 totals 13 residues.

The chain joins TRBV29-1 to TRBJ1-2, with D possibly matching TRBD1 (5 bases). The germline V gene has CDR1 SQVTM and CDR2 ANQGSEA. The CDR3 contains 12 residues. V was clipped by 5 bases and J by 8 bases, with 15 bases between them. CDR3 DNA: TGCAGCGTTCTGGGGGAGGCGTCAGGCTACACCTTC. Translating it yields CSVLGEASGYTF.

The gene calls are TRBV7-6 and TRBJ1-2, with D possibly matching TRBD1 (6 bases). The CDR3 extends over 14 amino acids. The germline CDR1 and CDR2 sequences are SGHVS and FNYEAQ. Trimming removed 5 bases from V and 6 bases from J, with 16 bases in between. CDR3 sequence: CASSPRGAQDGYTF. CDR3 nucleotides: TGTGCCAGCAGCCCTCGGGGGGCGCAGGATGGCTACACCTTC. The variable domain in full, with the rest retrieved from reference TRBV7-6 and TRBJ1-2, is GAGVSQSPRYKVTKRGQDVALRCDPISGHVSLYWYRQALGQGPEFLTYFNYEAQQDKSGLPNDRFSAERPEGSISTLTIQRTEQRDSAMYRCASSPRGAQDGYTFGSGTRLTVV.

This chain uses TRBV19 with TRBJ1-5; 9 bases are shared with TRBD1. CDR3 size: 14 residues. The germline V gene has CDR1 LNHDA and CDR2 SQIVND (reference sequence). Trimming cost V 7 bases and J 5 bases; bases outside gene matches: 6. The CDR3 protein is CASKGQGTHQPQHF. CDR3 nucleotides: TGTGCCAGTAAAGGACAGGGGACCCATCAGCCCCAGCATTTT.

In regard to this clone: This sample also contains other DNA sequences that code for the same CDR3. The J gene is TRBJ1-5, the V gene TRBV5-1; 7 bases are shared with TRBD1. Germline V CDR1 and CDR2: SGHRS, YFSETQ. V lost 0 bases to trimming and J lost 1 base; unmatched junction nucleotides: 1. The CDR3 extends over 15 amino acids. The chain's CDR3 is CASSLGQGSNQPQHF. CDR3 DNA: TGCGCCAGCAGCTTGGGACAGGGCAGCAATCAGCCCCAGCATTTT.

V gene TRBV4-3 combines with J gene TRBJ1-4, with D uncertain. The CDR3 spans 18 residues. Germline lookup yields CDR1 LGHNA and CDR2 YSLEER. The V gene lost 0 bases and the J gene lost 1 base, with 15 bases spanning the gap. CDR3 in DNA: TGCGCCAGCAGCCAAGACCTCCTTGTGATGGTAACTAATGAAAAACTGTTTTTT. It is translated as CASSQDLLVMVTNEKLFF.

The J gene is TRBJ2-1, the V gene TRBV18; 11 bases match TRBD2. CDR1 KGHSH and CDR2 LQKENI come from the germline V gene. V lost 3 bases, J lost 4 bases, and 8 bases stayed unmatched. This CDR3 spans 17 amino acids. CDR3 coding DNA: TGTGCCAGCTCACCCCGAGGACTAGCGGGCGATTACAATGAGCAGTTCTTC. This sequence encodes CASSPRGLAGDYNEQFF.

CDR3 loop: CASSSWVAGGPFEQYF. Here the CDR3 DNA reads TGCGCCAGCAGCTCTTGGGTAGCGGGAGGTCCTTTCGAGCAGTACTTC. This chain joins TRBV5-1 and TRBJ2-7, with 10 nucleotides matching TRBD2. Germline assignment: CDR1 SGHRS and CDR2 YFSETQ. CDR3 length: 16 amino acids. Trimming cost V 3 bases and J 6 bases; bases outside gene matches: 12.

This chain links TRBV5-1 with TRBJ2-7, with TRBD1 as a possible D gene (5 bases). The CDR3 is made up of 15 amino acids. The V end lost 2 bases, the J end lost 4 bases, and 16 bases lay between the germline ends. The germline CDR1 and CDR2 sequences are SGHRS and YFSETQ. The CDR3 reads CASSFSGAPGYEQYF. The CDR3 DNA sequence: TGCGCCAGCAGCTTTTCAGGAGCCCCAGGGTACGAGCAGTACTTC.

CDR3 in amino acids: CASSFPGAGTGELFF. DNA for the CDR3: TGTGCCAGCAGTTTTCCCGGGGCGGGCACCGGGGAGCTGTTTTTT. V is TRBV28 and J is TRBJ2-2; the D call may be TRBD1 or TRBD2 (5 bases each). Per germline, CDR1 MDHEN and CDR2 SYDVKM. Trimming removed 3 bases from V and 4 bases from J, with 12 bases in between. The CDR3 extends over 15 amino acids.

CDR3 coding DNA: TGCGCCAGCAGTTACAGGGGGCGCGCAAACAATGAGCAGTTCTTC. Translated: CASSYRGRANNEQFF. The chain links TRBV4-3 to TRBJ2-1, with 9 bases fitting TRBD1. Looked up from germline, CDR1 is LGHNA and CDR2 is YSLEER. J was trimmed by 5 bases and V by 6 bases; bases with no gene match: 8. The CDR3 totals 15 residues.

Concerning this clone: The sample has other DNA sequences that encode this CDR3 too. The chain combines TRBV4-1 with TRBJ2-1, with 10 bases lining up with TRBD2. With V trimmed by 4 bases and J by 4 bases, 4 bases remained unmatched. The CDR3 runs 15 residues. Germline V gene sequence: CDR1 MGHRA, CDR2 YSYEKL. DNA for the CDR3: TGCGCCAGCAGCCGGCTAGCGGGAGCGTACAATGAGCAGTTCTTC. It is translated as CASSRLAGAYNEQFF.

The chain recombines TRBV19 with TRBJ2-2, with D perhaps TRBD1 or TRBD2 (6 bases each). This CDR3 region has 11 residues. V lost 3 bases, J lost 13 bases, and 9 bases lay in between. Per the germline V gene, CDR1 is LNHDA and CDR2 is SQIVND (reference sequence). CDR3 in DNA: TGTGCCAGTAGTATTGGGGGGCGGCTGTTTTTT. It specifies CASSIGGRLFF. The entire variable domain, with the rest obtained from reference TRBV19 and TRBJ2-2, is as follows: DGGITQSPKYLFRKEGQNVTLSCEQNLNHDAMYWYRQDPGQGLRLIYYSQIVNDFQKGDIAEGYSVSREKKESFPLTVTSAQKNPTAFYLCASSIGGRLFFGEGSRLTVL.

The CDR3 reads CSVEKFGIQYF. In DNA, the CDR3 is TGCAGCGTTGAGAAGTTTGGCATTCAGTACTTC. The gene calls are TRBV29-1 and TRBJ2-4; D is unclear. Germline CDR1 reads SQVTM; CDR2 reads ANQGSEA. Trimming took off 3 bases at V and 9 bases at J, with 9 bases between the two ends. The CDR3 has 11 residues.

The CDR3 region is CASSLVGGVSTEAFF. The CDR3 bases are TGTGCCAGCAGCTTAGTCGGGGGGGTAAGCACTGAAGCTTTCTTT. The chain couples TRBV11-2 to TRBJ1-1, with a weak D call TRBD1 (5 bases). With 1 base removed from V and 4 bases from J, the gap between germline ends came to 13 bases. The CDR3 length is 15 residues. Germline lookup yields CDR1 SGHAT and CDR2 FQNNGV.

This chain connects TRBV6-1 to TRBJ2-7; tentative D call: TRBD1 (6 bases). This CDR3 has 14 amino acids. Germline V gives CDR1 MNHNS, CDR2 SASEGT. Trimming removed 6 bases from V and 0 bases from J, with 12 bases in between. The CDR3 loop is CASRIQGGSYEQYF. The CDR3, as DNA: TGTGCCAGCAGGATACAGGGTGGCTCCTACGAGCAGTACTTC.

V and J are TRBV7-6 and TRBJ2-1; the match to TRBD2 covers 7 bases. CDR3 length equals 15 residues. The V segment lost 5 bases and the J segment 6 bases; nucleotides outside the gene matches: 10. In germline, CDR1 is SGHVS, CDR2 FNYEAQ. The CDR3 bases are TGTGCCAGCAGCCTCAGAGCCCAGCGGGGCAATGAGCAGTTCTTC. Its translation is CASSLRAQRGNEQFF.

This clone was recorded only once. The V call is TRBV19, the J call TRBJ2-1, with 10 bases identical to TRBD1. CDR1 is LNHDA, CDR2 SQIVND, per germline (reference sequence). The CDR3 spans 14 residues. V was pared by 11 bases and J by 6 bases, with 10 bases of the junction left unmatched. The CDR3 region has the DNA TGTGCCTCTAAGGACAGGGGGGTCATCAATGAGCAGTTCTTC. Translated: CASKDRGVINEQFF.

The chain is built from TRBV5-1 and TRBJ1-3; D is undetermined. Trimming took off 0 bases at V and 0 bases at J, with 7 bases between the two ends. The CDR3 consists of 15 residues. Germline V gives CDR1 SGHRS, CDR2 YFSETQ. The CDR3, as DNA: TGCGCCAGCAGCTTGGTGACGGGCTCTGGAAACACCATATATTTT. It encodes CASSLVTGSGNTIYF.

The rearrangement joins TRBV9 to TRBJ2-3; a weak D match, TRBD1 (5 bases). Trimming removed 2 bases from V and 4 bases from J, with 17 bases in between. This CDR3 is built from 16 residues. Germline V gene sequence: CDR1 SGDLS, CDR2 YYNGEE. This CDR3 is CASSVHSFWGADTQYF. In DNA, the CDR3 is TGTGCCAGCAGCGTCCATTCGTTTTGGGGCGCAGATACGCAGTATTTT.

This chain connects TRBV11-2 to TRBJ2-5; the match to TRBD2 covers 7 bases. The CDR3 is 14 amino acids. Germline V CDR1 and CDR2: SGHAT, FQNNGV. The ends lost 2 bases at V and 3 bases at J; junction bases unmatched: 3. CDR3 sequence (DNA): TGTGCCAGCAGCTTACCCGGGACTAAAGAGACCCAGTACTTC. Protein product: CASSLPGTKETQYF.